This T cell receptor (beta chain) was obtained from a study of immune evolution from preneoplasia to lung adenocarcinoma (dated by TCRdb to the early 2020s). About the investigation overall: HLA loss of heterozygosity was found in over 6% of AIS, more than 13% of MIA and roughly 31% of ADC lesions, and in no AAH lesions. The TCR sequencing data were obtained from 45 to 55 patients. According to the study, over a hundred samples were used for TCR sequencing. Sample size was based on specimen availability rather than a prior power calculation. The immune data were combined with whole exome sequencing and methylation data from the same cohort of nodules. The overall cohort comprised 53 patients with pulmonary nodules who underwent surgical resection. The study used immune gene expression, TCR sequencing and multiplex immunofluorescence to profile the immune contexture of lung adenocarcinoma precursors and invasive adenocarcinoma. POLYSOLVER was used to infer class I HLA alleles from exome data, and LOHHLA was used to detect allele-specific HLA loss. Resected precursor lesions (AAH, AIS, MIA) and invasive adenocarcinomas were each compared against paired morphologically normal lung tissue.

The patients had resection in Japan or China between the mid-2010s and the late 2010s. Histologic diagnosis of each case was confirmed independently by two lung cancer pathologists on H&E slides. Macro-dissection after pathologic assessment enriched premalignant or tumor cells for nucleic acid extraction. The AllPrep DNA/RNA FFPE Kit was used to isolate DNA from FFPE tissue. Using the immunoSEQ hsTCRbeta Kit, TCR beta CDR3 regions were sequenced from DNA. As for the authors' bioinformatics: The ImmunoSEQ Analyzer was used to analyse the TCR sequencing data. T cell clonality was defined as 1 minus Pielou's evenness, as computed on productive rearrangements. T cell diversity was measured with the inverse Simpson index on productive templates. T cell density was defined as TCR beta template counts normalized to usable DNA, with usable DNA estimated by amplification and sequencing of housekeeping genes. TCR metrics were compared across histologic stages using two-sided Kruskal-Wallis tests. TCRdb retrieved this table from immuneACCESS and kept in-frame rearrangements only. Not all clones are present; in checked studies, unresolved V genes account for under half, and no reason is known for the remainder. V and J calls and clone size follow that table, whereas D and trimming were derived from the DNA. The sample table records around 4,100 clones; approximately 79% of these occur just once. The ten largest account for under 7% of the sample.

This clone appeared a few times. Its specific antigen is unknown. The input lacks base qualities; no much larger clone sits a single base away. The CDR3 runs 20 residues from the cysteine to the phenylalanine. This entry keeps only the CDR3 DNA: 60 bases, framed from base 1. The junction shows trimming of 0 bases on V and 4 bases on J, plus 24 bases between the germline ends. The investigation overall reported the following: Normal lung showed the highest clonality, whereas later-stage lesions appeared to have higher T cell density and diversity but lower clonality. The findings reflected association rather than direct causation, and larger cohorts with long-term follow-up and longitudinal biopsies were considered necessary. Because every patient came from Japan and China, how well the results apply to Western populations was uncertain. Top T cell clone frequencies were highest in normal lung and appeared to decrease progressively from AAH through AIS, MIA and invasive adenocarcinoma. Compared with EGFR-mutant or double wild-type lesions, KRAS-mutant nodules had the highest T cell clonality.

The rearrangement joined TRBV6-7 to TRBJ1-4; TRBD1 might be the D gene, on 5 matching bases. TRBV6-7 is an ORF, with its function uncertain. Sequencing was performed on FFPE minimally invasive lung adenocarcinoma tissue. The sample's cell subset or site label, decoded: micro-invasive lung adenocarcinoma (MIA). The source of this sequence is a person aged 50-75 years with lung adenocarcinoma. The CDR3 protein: CASSYSWGWGSGADNEKLFF. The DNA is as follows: TGTGCCAGCAGTTACTCGTGGGGTTGGGGCTCCGGCGCCGATAATGAAAAACTGTTTTTT.